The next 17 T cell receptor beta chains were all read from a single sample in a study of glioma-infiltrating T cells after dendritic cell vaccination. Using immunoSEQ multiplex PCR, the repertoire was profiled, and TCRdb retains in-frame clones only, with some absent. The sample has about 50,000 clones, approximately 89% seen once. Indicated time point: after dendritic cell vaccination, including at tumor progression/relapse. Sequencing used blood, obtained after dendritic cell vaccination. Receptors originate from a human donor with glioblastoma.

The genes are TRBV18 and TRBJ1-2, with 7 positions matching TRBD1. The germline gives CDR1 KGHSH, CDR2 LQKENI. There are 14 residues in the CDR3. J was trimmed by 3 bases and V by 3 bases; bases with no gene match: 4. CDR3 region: CASSPGTAYYGYTF. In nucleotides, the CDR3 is TGTGCCAGCTCACCCGGGACAGCCTACTATGGCTACACCTTC.

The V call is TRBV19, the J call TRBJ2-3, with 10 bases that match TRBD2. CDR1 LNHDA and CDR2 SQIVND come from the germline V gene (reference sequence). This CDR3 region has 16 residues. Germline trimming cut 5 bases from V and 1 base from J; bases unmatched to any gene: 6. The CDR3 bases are TGTGCCAGTAGTGCATTCGGGACTAGCGGCACAGATACGCAGTATTTT. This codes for CASSAFGTSGTDTQYF.

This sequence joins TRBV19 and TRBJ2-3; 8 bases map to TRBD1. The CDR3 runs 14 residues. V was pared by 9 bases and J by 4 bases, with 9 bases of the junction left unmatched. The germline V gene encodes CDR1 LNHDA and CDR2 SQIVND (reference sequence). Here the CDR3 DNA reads TGTGCCAGCATCCGGGACAGGTCCGCAGATACGCAGTATTTT. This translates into CASIRDRSADTQYF.

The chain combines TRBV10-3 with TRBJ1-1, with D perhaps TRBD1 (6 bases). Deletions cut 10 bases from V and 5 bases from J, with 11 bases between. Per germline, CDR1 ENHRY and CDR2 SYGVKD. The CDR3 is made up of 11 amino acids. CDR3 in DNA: TGTGCCACACGCGGACAGACTGAAGCTTTCTTT. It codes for CATRGQTEAFF.

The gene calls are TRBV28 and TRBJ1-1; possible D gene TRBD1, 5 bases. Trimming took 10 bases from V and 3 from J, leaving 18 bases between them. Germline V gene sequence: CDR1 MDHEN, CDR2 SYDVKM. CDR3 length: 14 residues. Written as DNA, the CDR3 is TGTGCCATAAGGGGCCCTCCCAGGGACACTGAAGCTTTCTTT. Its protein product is CAIRGPPRDTEAFF.

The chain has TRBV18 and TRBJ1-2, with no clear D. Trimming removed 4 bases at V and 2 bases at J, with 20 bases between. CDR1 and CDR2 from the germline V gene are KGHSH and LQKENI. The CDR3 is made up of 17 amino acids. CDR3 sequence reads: CASSRGVLTTANYGYTF. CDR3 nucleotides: TGTGCCAGCTCACGGGGAGTCCTAACCACCGCAAACTATGGCTACACCTTC.

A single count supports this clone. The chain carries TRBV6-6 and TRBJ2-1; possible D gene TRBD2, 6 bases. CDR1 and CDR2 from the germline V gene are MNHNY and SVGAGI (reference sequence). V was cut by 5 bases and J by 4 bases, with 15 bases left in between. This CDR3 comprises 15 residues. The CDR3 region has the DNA TGTGCCAGCAGTAATTCCGCGGGACGATACAATGAGCAGTTCTTC. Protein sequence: CASSNSAGRYNEQFF.

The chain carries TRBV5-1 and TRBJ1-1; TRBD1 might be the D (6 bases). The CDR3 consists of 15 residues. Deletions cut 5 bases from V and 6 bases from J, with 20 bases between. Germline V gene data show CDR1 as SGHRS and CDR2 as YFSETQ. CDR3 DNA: TGCGCCAGCAGTCCAAATCCTCAGGGGATCCCTGAAGCTTTCTTT. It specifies CASSPNPQGIPEAFF. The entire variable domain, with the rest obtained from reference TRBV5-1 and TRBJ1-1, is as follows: KAGVTQTPRYLIKTRGQQVTLSCSPISGHRSVSWYQQTPGQGLQFLFEYFSETQRNKGNFPGRFSGRQFSNSRSEMNVSTLELGDSALYLCASSPNPQGIPEAFFGQGTRLTVV.

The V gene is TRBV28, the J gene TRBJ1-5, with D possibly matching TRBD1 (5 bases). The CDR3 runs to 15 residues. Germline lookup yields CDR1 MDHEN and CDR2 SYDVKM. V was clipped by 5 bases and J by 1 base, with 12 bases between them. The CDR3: CASSDQGRSNQPQHF. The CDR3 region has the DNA TGTGCCAGCAGTGACCAGGGTAGGAGCAATCAGCCCCAGCATTTT.

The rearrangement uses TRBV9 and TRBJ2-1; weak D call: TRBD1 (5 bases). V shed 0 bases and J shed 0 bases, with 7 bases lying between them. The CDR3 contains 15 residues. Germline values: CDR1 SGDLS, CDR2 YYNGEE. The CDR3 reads CASSVAGLSYNEQFF. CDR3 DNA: TGTGCCAGCAGCGTAGCAGGGCTCTCCTACAATGAGCAGTTCTTC. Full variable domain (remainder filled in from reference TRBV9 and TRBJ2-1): DSGVTQTPKHLITATGQRVTLRCSPRSGDLSVYWYQQSLDQGLQFLIQYYNGEERAKGNILERFSAQQFPDLHSELNLSSLELGDSALYFCASSVAGLSYNEQFFGPGTRLTVL.

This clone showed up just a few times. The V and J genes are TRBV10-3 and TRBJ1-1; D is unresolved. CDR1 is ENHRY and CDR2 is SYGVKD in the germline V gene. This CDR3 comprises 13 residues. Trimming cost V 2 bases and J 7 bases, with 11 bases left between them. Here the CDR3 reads CAISENSRLEAFF. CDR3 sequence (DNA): TGTGCCATCAGTGAGAACTCCAGACTTGAAGCTTTCTTT.

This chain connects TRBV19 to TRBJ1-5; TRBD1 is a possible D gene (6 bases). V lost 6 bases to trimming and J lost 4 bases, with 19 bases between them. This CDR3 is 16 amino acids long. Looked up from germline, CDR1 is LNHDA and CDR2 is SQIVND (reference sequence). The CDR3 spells CASSRRGMGANQPQHF. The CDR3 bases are TGTGCCAGTAGCAGACGGGGCATGGGGGCTAATCAGCCCCAGCATTTT.

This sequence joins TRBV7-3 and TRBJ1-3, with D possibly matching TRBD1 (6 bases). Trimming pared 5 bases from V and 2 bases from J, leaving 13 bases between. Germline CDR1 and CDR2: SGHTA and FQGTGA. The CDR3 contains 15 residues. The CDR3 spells CASSRAGAPGNTIYF. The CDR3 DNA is TGTGCCAGCAGCCGGGCAGGGGCGCCTGGAAACACCATATATTTT.

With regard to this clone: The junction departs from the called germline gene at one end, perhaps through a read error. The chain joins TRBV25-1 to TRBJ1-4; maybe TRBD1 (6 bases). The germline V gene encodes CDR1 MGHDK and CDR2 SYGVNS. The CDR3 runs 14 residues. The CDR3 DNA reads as TGTGCCGGCAGTTCACAGGGTTGGGGTGAAAAACTGTTTTTT. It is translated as CAGSSQGWGEKLFF.

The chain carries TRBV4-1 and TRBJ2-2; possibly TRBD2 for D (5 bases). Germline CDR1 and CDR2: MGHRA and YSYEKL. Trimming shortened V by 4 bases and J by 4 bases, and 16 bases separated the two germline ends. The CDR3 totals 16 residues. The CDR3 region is CASSPREGSGTGELFF. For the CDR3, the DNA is TGCGCCAGCAGCCCCCGGGAAGGAAGTGGCACCGGGGAGCTGTTTTTT.

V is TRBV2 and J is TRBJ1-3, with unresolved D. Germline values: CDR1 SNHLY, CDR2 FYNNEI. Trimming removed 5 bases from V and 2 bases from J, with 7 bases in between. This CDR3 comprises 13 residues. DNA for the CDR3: TGTGCCAGCAGTCGGGTTACTGGAAACACCATATATTTT. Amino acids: CASSRVTGNTIYF.

The DNA for the CDR3 is TGTGCCTGGAGTGCCCCCGGGACAGGGGTAACAGATACGCAGTATTTT. As protein: CAWSAPGTGVTDTQYF. The chain uses TRBV30 and TRBJ2-3; the match to TRBD1 covers 10 bases. This CDR3 is 16 amino acids long. V dropped 1 base and J dropped 3; count of bases not matched to a gene: 7. Per the germline V gene, CDR1 is GTSNPN and CDR2 is SVGIG (reference sequence).